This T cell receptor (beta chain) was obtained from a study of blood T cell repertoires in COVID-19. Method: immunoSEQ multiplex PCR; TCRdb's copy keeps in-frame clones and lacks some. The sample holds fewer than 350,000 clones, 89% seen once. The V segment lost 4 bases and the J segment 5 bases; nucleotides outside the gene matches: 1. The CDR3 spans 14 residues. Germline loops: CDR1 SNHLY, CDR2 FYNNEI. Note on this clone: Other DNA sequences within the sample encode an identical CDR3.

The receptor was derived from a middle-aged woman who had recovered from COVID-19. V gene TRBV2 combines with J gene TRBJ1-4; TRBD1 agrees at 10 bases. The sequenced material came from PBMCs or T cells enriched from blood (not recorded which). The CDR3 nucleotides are TGTGCCAGCAGTGGGACAGGGGGAAATGAAAAACTGTTTTTT. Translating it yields CASSGTGGNEKLFF.